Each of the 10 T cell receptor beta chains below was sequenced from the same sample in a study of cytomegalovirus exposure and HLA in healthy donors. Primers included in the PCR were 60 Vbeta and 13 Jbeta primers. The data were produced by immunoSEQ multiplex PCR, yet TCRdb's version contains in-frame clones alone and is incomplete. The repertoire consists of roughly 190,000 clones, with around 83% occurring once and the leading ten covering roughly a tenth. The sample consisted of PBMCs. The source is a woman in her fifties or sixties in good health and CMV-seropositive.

The CDR3 DNA sequence: TGCGCCAGCAGCTTGGCGAGTAGGACAGGGAAAGCTTTCTTT. Translation gives CASSLASRTGKAFF. The chain employs TRBV5-1 and TRBJ1-1; 8 bases agree with TRBD1. This CDR3 comprises 14 residues. The V gene's germline CDR1 is SGHRS and CDR2 YFSETQ. Trimming took 0 bases from V and 9 from J; bases not matched to a gene: 7.

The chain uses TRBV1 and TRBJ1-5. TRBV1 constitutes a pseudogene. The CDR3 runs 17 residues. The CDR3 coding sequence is TGCACCAGCAGCCAAGATTTGGAGGGTGAAAGCAATCAGCCCCAGCATTTT. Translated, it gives CTSSQDLEGESNQPQHF.

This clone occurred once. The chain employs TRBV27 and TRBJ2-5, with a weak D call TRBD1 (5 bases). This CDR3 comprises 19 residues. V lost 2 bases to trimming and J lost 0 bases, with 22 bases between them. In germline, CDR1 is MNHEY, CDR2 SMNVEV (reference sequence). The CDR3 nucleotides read TGTGCCAGCAGTTTAAGGTTCCCCCATCGACAGCAGTACCAAGAGACCCAGTACTTC. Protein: CASSLRFPHRQQYQETQYF.

The CDR3 region has the DNA TGTGCCAGCAGTGAAACAGGGGGCTACTCTAATGGCTACACCTTC. Protein sequence: CASSETGGYSNGYTF. This chain connects TRBV6-4 to TRBJ1-2, with TRBD1 matching over 9 bases. Per the germline V gene, CDR1 is MRHNA and CDR2 is SNTAGT. V lost 3 bases and J lost 6; bases outside the gene matches: 8. The CDR3 covers 15 residues.

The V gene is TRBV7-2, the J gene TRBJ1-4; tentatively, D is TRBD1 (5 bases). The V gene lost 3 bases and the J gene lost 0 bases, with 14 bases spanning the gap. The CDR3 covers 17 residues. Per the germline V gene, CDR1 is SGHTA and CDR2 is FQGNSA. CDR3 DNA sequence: TGTGCCAGCAGCTTGCGCGTAGGGGTCGCAACTAATGAAAAACTGTTTTTT. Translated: CASSLRVGVATNEKLFF.

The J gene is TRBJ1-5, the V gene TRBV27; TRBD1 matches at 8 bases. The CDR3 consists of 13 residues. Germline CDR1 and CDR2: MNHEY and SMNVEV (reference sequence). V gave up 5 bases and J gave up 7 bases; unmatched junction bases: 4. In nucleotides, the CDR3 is TGTGCCAGCAGTGACGGGACAGGCCAGCCCCAGCATTTT. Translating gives CASSDGTGQPQHF.

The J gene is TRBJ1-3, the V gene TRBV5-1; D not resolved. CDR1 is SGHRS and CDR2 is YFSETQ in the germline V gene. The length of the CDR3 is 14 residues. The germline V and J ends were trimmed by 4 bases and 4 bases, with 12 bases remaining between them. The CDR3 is CASSTGSTGNTIYF. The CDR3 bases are TGCGCCAGCAGCACGGGATCCACCGGAAACACCATATATTTT.

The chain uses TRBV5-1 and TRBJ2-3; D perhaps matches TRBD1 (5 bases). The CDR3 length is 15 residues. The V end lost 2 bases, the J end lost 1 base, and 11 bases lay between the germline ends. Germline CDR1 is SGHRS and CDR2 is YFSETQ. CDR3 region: CASSFQGGGTDTQYF. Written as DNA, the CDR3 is TGCGCCAGCAGCTTCCAGGGCGGCGGCACAGATACGCAGTATTTT.

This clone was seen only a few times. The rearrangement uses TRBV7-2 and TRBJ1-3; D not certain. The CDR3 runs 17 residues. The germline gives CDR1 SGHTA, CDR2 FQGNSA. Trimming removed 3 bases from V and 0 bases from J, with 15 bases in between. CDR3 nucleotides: TGTGCCAGCAGCTTTCAGCCTGGGCCCGCCTCTGGAAACACCATATATTTT. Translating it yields CASSFQPGPASGNTIYF. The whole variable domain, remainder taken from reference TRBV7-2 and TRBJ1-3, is GAGVSQSPSNKVTEKGKDVELRCDPISGHTALYWYRQSLGQGLEFLIYFQGNSAPDKSGLPSDRFSAERTGGSVSTLTIQRTQQEDSAVYLCASSFQPGPASGNTIYFGEGSWLTVV.

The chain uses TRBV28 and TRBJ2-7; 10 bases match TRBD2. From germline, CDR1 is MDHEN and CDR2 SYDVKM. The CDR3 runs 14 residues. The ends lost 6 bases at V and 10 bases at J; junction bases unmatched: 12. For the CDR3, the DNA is TGTGCCAGCAGGCCGCTAGCGGGGGCCCGAAAACAGTACTTC. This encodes CASRPLAGARKQYF.